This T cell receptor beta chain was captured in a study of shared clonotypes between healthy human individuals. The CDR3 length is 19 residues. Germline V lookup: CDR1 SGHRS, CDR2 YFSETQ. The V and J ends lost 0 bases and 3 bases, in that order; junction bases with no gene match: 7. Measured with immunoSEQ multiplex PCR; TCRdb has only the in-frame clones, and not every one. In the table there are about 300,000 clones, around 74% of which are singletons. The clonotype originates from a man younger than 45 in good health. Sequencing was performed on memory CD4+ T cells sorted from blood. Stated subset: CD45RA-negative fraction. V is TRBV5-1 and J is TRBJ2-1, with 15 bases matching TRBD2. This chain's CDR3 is CASSLVAGLAGGSYNEQFF. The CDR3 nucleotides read TGCGCCAGCAGCTTGGTCGCAGGACTAGCGGGAGGGAGCTACAATGAGCAGTTCTTC.